This T cell receptor beta chain was identified in a study of cytomegalovirus exposure and HLA in healthy donors. Study conclusions and caveats: TCR beta V segments were, for the most part, productive about 87% or about 30% of the time in an earlier analysis.

Trimming removed 1 base at V and 8 bases at J, with 11 bases between. CDR3 length: 13 amino acids. Germline V gene data show CDR1 as LNHNV and CDR2 as YYDKDF (reference sequence). This clone showed up just a few times. Its antigen is not identified. The primer mix had 60 Vbeta and 13 Jbeta primers. Data came from immunoSEQ multiplex PCR; TCRdb stores just in-frame clones and leaves some out. The sample lists about 100,000 clones; roughly 69% were seen once. The sequence came from a middle-aged man in good health and CMV-seropositive. Material for sequencing was PBMCs. This chain uses TRBV15 with TRBJ1-2, with D hard to call. The CDR3 sequence: CATSRGEGRGYTF. CDR3 DNA sequence: TGTGCCACCAGCAGAGGAGAAGGGAGAGGCTACACCTTC.